The 18 T cell receptor beta chains reported below all come from one sample, sequenced in a study of shared clonotypes between healthy human individuals. This table comes from immunoSEQ multiplex PCR, and its TCRdb copy is limited to in-frame clones, with some not included. The top ten clones hold 0.36% of a sample with 1.6 million or so clones, just under 99% of them seen once. The specimen was naive CD4+ T cells sorted from blood. Indicated subset: CD45RA+ positively selected. The receptors derive from a man younger than 45 in good health.

V is TRBV28 and J is TRBJ2-7, with 7 positions matching TRBD1. Trimming at V came to 8 bases and at J to 4 bases, leaving 11 bases not matched to a gene. The CDR3 consists of 14 residues. Germline CDR1 reads MDHEN; CDR2 reads SYDVKM. CDR3 sequence (DNA): TGTGCCAGCGGTAACTGGGACAGAGAGTACGAGCAGTACTTC. It is translated as CASGNWDREYEQYF. Filled out from reference TRBV28 and TRBJ2-7, the complete variable domain reads DVKVTQSSRYLVKRTGEKVFLECVQDMDHENMFWYRQDPGLGLRLIYFSYDVKMKEKGDIPEGYSVSREKKERFSLILESASTNQTSMYLCASGNWDREYEQYFGPGTRLTVT.

This chain connects TRBV19 to TRBJ1-5; D may be TRBD1 (6 bases). CDR1 is LNHDA and CDR2 is SQIVND in the germline V gene (reference sequence). V lost 7 bases and J lost 1, with 20 bases in between. The CDR3 extends over 17 amino acids. CDR3: CASTLGGAGMSNQPQHF. The DNA of the CDR3 is TGTGCCAGTACCTTGGGGGGGGCAGGGATGAGCAATCAGCCCCAGCATTTT. The full variable domain, with the rest looked up from reference TRBV19 and TRBJ1-5, is DGGITQSPKYLFRKEGQNVTLSCEQNLNHDAMYWYRQDPGQGLRLIYYSQIVNDFQKGDIAEGYSVSREKKESFPLTVTSAQKNPTAFYLCASTLGGAGMSNQPQHFGDGTRLSIL.

This sequence joins TRBV28 and TRBJ1-3; a weak D match, TRBD1 (6 bases). Trimming pared 5 bases from V and 7 bases from J, leaving 15 bases between. The CDR3 length is 14 residues. CDR1 is MDHEN and CDR2 is SYDVKM in the germline V gene. CDR3 in DNA: TGTGCCAGCAGTGCGGGACACATGGGGAACACCATATATTTT. Its protein product is CASSAGHMGNTIYF. The full variable domain, completed using reference TRBV28 and TRBJ1-3, is DVKVTQSSRYLVKRTGEKVFLECVQDMDHENMFWYRQDPGLGLRLIYFSYDVKMKEKGDIPEGYSVSREKKERFSLILESASTNQTSMYLCASSAGHMGNTIYFGEGSWLTVV.

V is TRBV6-6 and J is TRBJ2-7, with D perhaps assigned TRBD1 or TRBD2 (5 bases each). The CDR3 has 13 amino acids. The germline V gene has CDR1 MNHNY and CDR2 SVGAGI (reference sequence). Trimming cost V 5 bases and J 7 bases, with 15 bases left between them. The CDR3 DNA is TGTGCCAGCAGTCTAGGGACGCCCAGAGAGCAGTACTTC. As protein: CASSLGTPREQYF.

The chain carries TRBV27 and TRBJ2-2; TRBD2 aligns across 8 bases. V shed 5 bases and J 7 bases; nucleotides not matched to a gene: 12. CDR3 length: 16 amino acids. CDR1 and CDR2 from the germline V gene are MNHEY and SMNVEV (reference sequence). The CDR3: CASSIRSGISVGELFF. The CDR3 DNA reads TGTGCCAGCAGTATCCGTAGCGGGATATCCGTCGGGGAGCTGTTTTTT.

The chain recombines TRBV4-1 with TRBJ2-7; D is uncertain. This CDR3 comprises 14 residues. Germline V gene lookup returns CDR1 MGHRA and CDR2 YSYEKL. Between the trimmed V and J ends, which lost 1 base and 2 bases, there was a span of 9 bases. CDR3 nucleotide sequence: TGCGCCAGCAGCCAAGGGGAAACCACCTACGAGCAGTACTTC. Its protein product is CASSQGETTYEQYF.

V is TRBV7-9 and J is TRBJ1-2; D possibly corresponds to TRBD1 (6 bases). Per germline, CDR1 SEHNR and CDR2 FQNEAQ (reference sequence). This CDR3 has 15 residues. V was pared by 5 bases and J by 4 bases, with 17 bases between. The CDR3 DNA reads TGTGCCAGCAGCCTCCGGGACACCGGCCCCTATGGCTACACCTTC. Amino acid sequence: CASSLRDTGPYGYTF.

The gene calls are TRBV5-1 and TRBJ1-3; D not certain. The CDR3 length is 15 residues. The V end was cut by 4 bases, the J end by 3 bases, with 14 bases between. CDR1 SGHRS and CDR2 YFSETQ come from the germline V gene. CDR3 sequence reads: CASSTPEADGNTIYF. CDR3 DNA: TGCGCCAGCAGCACCCCAGAGGCGGATGGAAACACCATATATTTT. Looking up the rest from reference TRBV5-1 and TRBJ1-3 gives the full variable domain: KAGVTQTPRYLIKTRGQQVTLSCSPISGHRSVSWYQQTPGQGLQFLFEYFSETQRNKGNFPGRFSGRQFSNSRSEMNVSTLELGDSALYLCASSTPEADGNTIYFGEGSWLTVV.

The rearrangement uses TRBV5-4 and TRBJ2-3; D is undetermined. V was pared by 4 bases and J by 4 bases, with 13 bases between. The CDR3 spans 14 residues. Germline CDR1 is SGHNT and CDR2 is YYREEE (reference sequence). CDR3 loop: CASSDRVKPDTQYF. CDR3 DNA sequence: TGTGCCAGCAGCGACCGGGTTAAGCCAGATACGCAGTATTTT.

This sequence joins TRBV16 and TRBJ1-1, with a weak D call TRBD1 (6 bases). The V end lost 0 bases, the J end lost 6 bases, and 8 bases lay between the germline ends. The CDR3 covers 13 residues. Germline V gene sequence: CDR1 KGHSY, CDR2 FQNENV. CDR3 DNA sequence: TGTGCCAGCAGCCAATCATCAGGGGCTGAAGCTTTCTTT. This codes for CASSQSSGAEAFF.

In its sample, this clone was seen once. This chain links TRBV28 with TRBJ2-5; D may be TRBD1 (6 bases). CDR3 length equals 14 residues. V gave up 4 bases and J gave up 2 bases, with 11 bases separating them. Germline V gives CDR1 MDHEN, CDR2 SYDVKM. The CDR3 DNA follows: TGTGCCAGCAGTTCGACAGGAAAACAAGAGACCCAGTACTTC. Residues: CASSSTGKQETQYF.

The V call is TRBV7-9, the J call TRBJ1-3, with D tentatively TRBD1 (5 bases). This CDR3 comprises 15 residues. Trimming pared 6 bases from V and 0 bases from J, leaving 12 bases between. Germline assignment: CDR1 SEHNR and CDR2 FQNEAQ (reference sequence). This CDR3 is CASSSDRSSGNTIYF. CDR3 DNA: TGTGCCAGCAGTTCCGACAGAAGCTCTGGAAACACCATATATTTT. The variable domain in full, with the rest retrieved from reference TRBV7-9 and TRBJ1-3, is DTGVSQNPRHKITKRGQNVTFRCDPISEHNRLYWYRQTLGQGPEFLTYFQNEAQLEKSRLLSDRFSAERPKGSFSTLEIQRTEQGDSAMYLCASSSDRSSGNTIYFGEGSWLTVV.

CDR3 amino acids: CAISEGRGAYEQYF. The CDR3 DNA reads as TGTGCCATCAGTGAGGGCAGGGGGGCCTACGAGCAGTACTTC. This chain links TRBV10-3 with TRBJ2-7, with TRBD1 as a possible D gene (7 bases). This CDR3 has 14 amino acids. Germline V gene sequence: CDR1 ENHRY, CDR2 SYGVKD. V dropped 2 bases and J dropped 2 bases, with 10 bases sitting between them.

J is TRBJ2-3 and V is TRBV4-1, with D unresolved. Trimming took 1 base from V and 4 from J, leaving 12 bases between them. CDR1 and CDR2 from the germline V gene are MGHRA and YSYEKL. The CDR3 consists of 15 residues. The CDR3 DNA is TGCGCCAGCAGCCAAGTGGGTGGGGTCCCAGATACGCAGTATTTT. This encodes CASSQVGGVPDTQYF.

The V gene is TRBV7-9, the J gene TRBJ2-2, with D unclear. From germline, CDR1 is SEHNR and CDR2 FQNEAQ (reference sequence). With 5 bases removed from V and 5 bases from J, the gap between germline ends came to 15 bases. The CDR3 is 15 amino acids. CDR3 nucleotides: TGTGCCAGCAGCCTTGTAAATTCTAGGACCGGGGAGCTGTTTTTT. The encoded protein is CASSLVNSRTGELFF.

The gene calls are TRBV29-1 and TRBJ2-2; 7 positions match TRBD2. The CDR3 extends over 13 amino acids. Germline V gene lookup returns CDR1 SQVTM and CDR2 ANQGSEA. V trimming: 7 bases; J trimming: 6 bases; junction bases outside the gene matches: 8. CDR3 sequence reads: CSESRRESGELFF. The DNA of the CDR3 is TGCAGCGAATCTAGGCGGGAGTCCGGGGAGCTGTTTTTT.

The chain is built from TRBV6-5 and TRBJ2-6, with D hard to call. Germline CDR1 MNHEY, CDR2 SVGAGI. With 11 bases removed from V and 4 bases from J, the gap between germline ends came to 6 bases. The CDR3 runs to 11 residues. DNA of the CDR3: TGTGCCTCCCGAGGGGCCAACGTCCTGACTTTC. It specifies CASRGANVLTF.

For this clone: The same CDR3 is also encoded by other DNA sequences in this sample. The chain couples TRBV28 to TRBJ2-3; no clear D. Germline CDR1 MDHEN, CDR2 SYDVKM. Between the trimmed V and J ends, which lost 2 bases and 1 base, there was a span of 4 bases. The CDR3 spans 13 residues. The CDR3 spells CASSLIGTDTQYF. The CDR3 DNA is TGTGCCAGCAGTTTAATAGGCACAGATACGCAGTATTTT. The full variable domain, rest sourced from reference TRBV28 and TRBJ2-3, is DVKVTQSSRYLVKRTGEKVFLECVQDMDHENMFWYRQDPGLGLRLIYFSYDVKMKEKGDIPEGYSVSREKKERFSLILESASTNQTSMYLCASSLIGTDTQYFGPGTRLTVL.